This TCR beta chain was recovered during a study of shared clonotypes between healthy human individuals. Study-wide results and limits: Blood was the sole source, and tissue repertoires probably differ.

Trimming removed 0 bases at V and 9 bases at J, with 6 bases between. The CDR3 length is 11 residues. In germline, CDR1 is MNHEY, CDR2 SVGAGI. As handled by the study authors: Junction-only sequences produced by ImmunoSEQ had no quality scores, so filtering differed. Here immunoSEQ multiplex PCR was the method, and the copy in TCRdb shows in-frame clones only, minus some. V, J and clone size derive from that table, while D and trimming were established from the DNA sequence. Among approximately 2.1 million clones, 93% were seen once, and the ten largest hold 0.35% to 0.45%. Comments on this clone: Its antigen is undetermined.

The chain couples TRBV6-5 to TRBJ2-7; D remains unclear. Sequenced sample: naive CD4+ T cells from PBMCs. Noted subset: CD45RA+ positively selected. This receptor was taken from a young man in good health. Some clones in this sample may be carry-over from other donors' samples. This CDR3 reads CASSYSARQYF. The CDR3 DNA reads TGTGCCAGCAGTTACTCGGCAAGGCAGTACTTC.